These 25 T cell receptor beta chains originate from one sample sequenced in a study of T cell responses to AZD1222 COVID-19 vaccine. The table came from immunoSEQ multiplex PCR; TCRdb's copy has only in-frame clones and leaves some out. This table has 100,000 or so clones, more than 75% appearing once. The starting material was peripheral blood, obtained on day 0 of AZD1222 vaccination. The receptors were sampled from an adult in good health.

In this sample, this clone turned up once. J is TRBJ1-1 and V is TRBV7-9, with D perhaps TRBD1 (5 bases). The V and J ends lost 0 bases and 4 bases respectively, with 12 bases between them. The CDR3 extends over 15 amino acids. Germline CDR1 reads SEHNR; CDR2 reads FQNEAQ (reference sequence). The DNA for the CDR3 is TGTGCCAGCAGCTTAGCGCTCAGGGAGGGCACTGAAGCTTTCTTT. Protein sequence: CASSLALREGTEAFF.

In its sample, this clone was seen once. Here the CDR3 reads CASSPDMAGELFF. The CDR3 DNA sequence: TGTGCCAGCAGCCCAGACATGGCCGGGGAGCTGTTTTTT. The gene calls are TRBV7-3 and TRBJ2-2, with D unresolved. The V gene's germline CDR1 is SGHTA and CDR2 FQGTGA. V lost 5 bases, J lost 6 bases, and 10 bases lay in between. There are 13 residues in the CDR3.

V and J are TRBV10-2 and TRBJ2-5; a weak D match, TRBD2 (6 bases). Germline CDR1 WSHSY, CDR2 SAAADI. V shed 7 bases and J shed 0 bases, with 15 bases lying between them. This CDR3 is built from 15 residues. Here the CDR3 DNA reads TGCGCCAGCAAGGGCTCTAGCGTAGACCAAGAGACCCAGTACTTC. It encodes CASKGSSVDQETQYF.

The rearrangement links TRBV18 to TRBJ1-1; possibly TRBD1 for D (5 bases). With 4 bases removed from V and 1 base from J, the gap between germline ends came to 16 bases. This CDR3 is built from 16 residues. The germline CDR1 and CDR2 sequences are KGHSH and LQKENI. The CDR3 reads CASSLNSGLANTEAFF. In nucleotides, the CDR3 is TGTGCCAGCTCACTAAATTCGGGACTCGCGAACACTGAAGCTTTCTTT.

This clone was picked up a small number of times. This chain joins TRBV19 and TRBJ2-2; 7 bases align to TRBD1. J lost 0 bases, V lost 0 bases, and 7 bases had no gene match. CDR3 length: 18 residues. Looked up from germline, CDR1 is LNHDA and CDR2 is SQIVND (reference sequence). This CDR3 is CASSIDLWDRSNTGELFF. The DNA of the CDR3 is TGTGCCAGTAGTATAGATCTATGGGACAGATCGAACACCGGGGAGCTGTTTTTT.

This clone occurred once. CDR3 residues: CASSGAGGEIQFF. The CDR3 DNA sequence: TGTGCCAGCAGCGGTGCGGGAGGCGAGATTCAGTTCTTC. The rearrangement uses TRBV11-3 and TRBJ2-1; 8 bases agree with TRBD2. CDR1 SGHNT and CDR2 YENEEA come from the germline V gene. The CDR3 has 13 residues. J lost 13 bases, V lost 5 bases, and 10 bases had no gene match. Full variable domain (outside the CDR3, taken from reference TRBV11-3 and TRBJ2-1): EAGVVQSPRYKIIEKKQPVAFWCNPISGHNTLYWYLQNLGQGPELLIRYENEEAVDDSQLPKDRFSAERLKGVDSTLKIQPAELGDSAVYLCASSGAGGEIQFFGPGTRLTVL.

This clone was counted a single time. This chain connects TRBV7-3 to TRBJ1-1; 9 bases are shared with TRBD1. This CDR3 comprises 13 residues. With 8 bases clipped from V and 2 bases from J, the junction kept 3 bases outside the gene matches. CDR1 and CDR2 (germline): SGHTA, FQGTGA. The CDR3 nucleotides are TGTGCCAGCGGACAGGGGCCCAACACTGAAGCTTTCTTT. This sequence encodes CASGQGPNTEAFF. The full variable domain, its missing parts supplied by reference TRBV7-3 and TRBJ1-1, is GAGVSQTPSNKVTEKGKYVELRCDPISGHTALYWYRQSLGQGPEFLIYFQGTGAADDSGLPNDRFFAVRPEGSVSTLKIQRTERGDSAVYLCASGQGPNTEAFFGQGTRLTVV.

As for this clone: The same CDR3 can be traced to other DNA sequences in this sample. The genes are TRBV3-1 (or the pseudogene TRBV3-2) and TRBJ1-2, with a possible D match to TRBD1 (5 bases). The germline V and J ends were trimmed by 0 bases and 4 bases, with 6 bases remaining between them. The germline gives CDR1 LGHDT, CDR2 YNNKEL (reference sequence). The CDR3 is 13 amino acids. The CDR3 DNA reads as TGTGCCAGCAGCCAAGAGGGGACCTATGGCTACACCTTC. This gives the protein CASSQEGTYGYTF.

This clone was observed a single time. The chain has TRBV5-4 and TRBJ2-7; D is undetermined. This CDR3 has 15 residues. V was pared by 0 bases and J by 1 base, with 11 bases between. Germline loops: CDR1 SGHNT, CDR2 YYREEE (reference sequence). The CDR3 DNA sequence: TGTGCCAGCAGCTTGGAGGTCAGACATTCCTACGAGCAGTACTTC. Translated, it gives CASSLEVRHSYEQYF.

V usage is TRBV5-5 and J usage is TRBJ1-6; no firm D call. V shed 0 bases and J shed 6 bases, with 7 bases lying between them. CDR3 length: 14 amino acids. The germline V gene has CDR1 SGHKS and CDR2 YYEKEE (reference sequence). CDR3 sequence (DNA): TGTGCCAGCAGCTTGGCTCTTTTTAATTCACCCCTCCACTTT. Its protein is CASSLALFNSPLHF.

The genes are TRBV29-1 and TRBJ1-3, with 7 nucleotides matching TRBD1. V was clipped by 7 bases and J by 0 bases; unmatched bases: 9. Germline CDR1 is SQVTM and CDR2 is ANQGSEA. The CDR3 covers 15 residues. CDR3 nucleotides: TGCAGCGCTGTACAGGGGACCTCCTCTGGAAACACCATATATTTT. Translated, it gives CSAVQGTSSGNTIYF.

The chain uses TRBV19 and TRBJ2-2; 7 bases match TRBD1. V lost 10 bases to trimming and J lost 1 base; unmatched junction nucleotides: 3. CDR1 is LNHDA, CDR2 SQIVND, per germline (reference sequence). The CDR3 extends over 13 amino acids. Here the CDR3 reads CATDRENTGELFF. The CDR3 nucleotides are TGTGCCACCGACAGGGAGAACACCGGGGAGCTGTTTTTT.

V is TRBV5-5 and J is TRBJ2-3; 8 positions match TRBD2. This CDR3 has 17 residues. The V gene's germline CDR1 is SGHKS and CDR2 YYEKEE (reference sequence). V was pared by 4 bases and J by 4 bases, with 14 bases of the junction left unmatched. CDR3 nucleotide sequence: TGTGCCAGCAGCATTCCCACTAGCGGAGGGCGGGCAGATACGCAGTATTTT. Its translation is CASSIPTSGGRADTQYF.

J is TRBJ2-1 and V is TRBV28; TRBD2 is a possible D gene (6 bases). Trimming pared 5 bases from V and 5 bases from J, leaving 13 bases between. CDR1 and CDR2 from the germline V gene are MDHEN and SYDVKM. There are 14 residues in the CDR3. CDR3 residues: CASSAAGTHNEQFF. The CDR3, as DNA: TGTGCCAGCAGTGCAGCCGGGACTCACAATGAGCAGTTCTTC.

V is TRBV30 and J is TRBJ2-1, with TRBD2 identical over 8 bases. The CDR3 has 16 amino acids. J gave up 0 bases and V 1 base, and 5 bases lay outside the gene matches. Per the germline V gene, CDR1 is GTSNPN and CDR2 is SVGIG (reference sequence). CDR3 DNA: TGTGCCTGGAGTGCCCCGACTAGCGCCTCCTACAATGAGCAGTTCTTC. Its translation: CAWSAPTSASYNEQFF.

This clone occurred a few times. This chain uses TRBV2 with TRBJ1-6; D not certain. V lost 3 bases, J lost 6 bases, and 9 bases lay in between. The CDR3 consists of 14 residues. CDR1 SNHLY and CDR2 FYNNEI come from the germline V gene. The CDR3 DNA is TGTGCCAGCAGTGAGTTTGAGGGTAATTCACCCCTCCACTTT. The encoded protein is CASSEFEGNSPLHF.

V and J are TRBV3-1 (or the pseudogene TRBV3-2) and TRBJ1-6, with D possibly TRBD1 on 5 matching bases. This CDR3 has 14 amino acids. Trimming pared 1 base from V and 9 bases from J, leaving 10 bases between. Germline lookup yields CDR1 LGHDT and CDR2 YNNKEL (reference sequence). The CDR3 nucleotides are TGTGCCAGCAGCCAAGGCCCTGGGGGTTCACCCCTCCACTTT. This codes for CASSQGPGGSPLHF.

The chain has TRBV7-8 and TRBJ2-2, with D possibly matching TRBD1 (5 bases). Germline values: CDR1 SGHVS, CDR2 FQNEAQ. CDR3 length equals 13 residues. Trimming left V 9 bases short and J 2 bases short, with 10 bases between. CDR3 region: CASNRRNTGELFF. CDR3 DNA sequence: TGTGCCAGTAACAGGAGAAACACCGGGGAGCTGTTTTTT.

The CDR3 loop is CASSLGTGFYGYTF. The CDR3 nucleotides read TGTGCCAGCAGCCTCGGGACAGGGTTCTATGGCTACACCTTC. This sequence joins TRBV7-9 and TRBJ1-2; 9 bases agree with TRBD1. CDR3 length equals 14 residues. Germline loops: CDR1 SEHNR, CDR2 FQNEAQ (reference sequence). J gave up 4 bases and V 5 bases, and 5 bases lay outside the gene matches.

This chain links TRBV6-2 or TRBV6-3 with TRBJ2-3; 15 bases align to TRBD2. The V gene end was trimmed by 5 bases and the J gene end by 7 bases; junction bases not matched to a gene: 4. The CDR3 consists of 15 residues. Germline-derived CDR1 and CDR2 are MNHEY and SVGEGT. For the CDR3, the DNA is TGTGCCAGCAGTGATGGGACTAGCGGGAGGAATACGCAGTATTTT. Its translation: CASSDGTSGRNTQYF.

The rearrangement links TRBV28 to TRBJ2-1; 7 bases map to TRBD2. Germline V CDR1 and CDR2: MDHEN, SYDVKM. V lost 6 bases and J lost 3; bases outside the gene matches: 5. The CDR3 length is 14 residues. DNA of the CDR3: TGTGCCAGCAGGGATGGGGGGGGCTACAATGAGCAGTTCTTC. Translating gives CASRDGGGYNEQFF.

The chain employs TRBV4-1 and TRBJ1-1, with D perhaps TRBD1 (5 bases). Trimming took off 4 bases at V and 0 bases at J, with 21 bases between the two ends. The CDR3 is made up of 18 amino acids. Germline-derived CDR1 and CDR2 are MGHRA and YSYEKL. CDR3 nucleotide sequence: TGCGCCAGCAGCCCGGTGGGCAGGGTTTTAGGGTTGAACACTGAAGCTTTCTTT. This translates into CASSPVGRVLGLNTEAFF.

V usage is TRBV5-1 and J usage is TRBJ1-2, with D possibly being TRBD1 (5 bases). The V end was cut by 0 bases, the J end by 8 bases, with 14 bases between. CDR3 length equals 14 residues. The germline CDR1 and CDR2 sequences are SGHRS and YFSETQ. The CDR3 sequence: CASSLAGTPRGYTF. CDR3 DNA: TGCGCCAGCAGCTTGGCCGGGACCCCACGGGGCTACACCTTC.

The chain employs TRBV6-6 and TRBJ1-5, with 11 positions matching TRBD1. Germline V lookup: CDR1 MNHNY, CDR2 SVGAGI (reference sequence). V shed 7 bases and J 5 bases; nucleotides not matched to a gene: 7. This CDR3 is 15 amino acids long. Written as DNA, the CDR3 is TGTGCCAGCACCATACGGGGACAGGGGGATCAGCCCCAGCATTTT. Translation: CASTIRGQGDQPQHF.

The gene calls are TRBV11-3 and TRBJ2-2, with a weak D call TRBD2 (5 bases). Germline V gene lookup returns CDR1 SGHNT and CDR2 YENEEA. The V gene lost 7 bases and the J gene lost 0 bases, with 9 bases spanning the gap. The CDR3 spans 14 residues. Here the CDR3 DNA reads TGTGCCAGCACCCCGGGGTCGAACACCGGGGAGCTGTTTTTT. It yields the protein CASTPGSNTGELFF.